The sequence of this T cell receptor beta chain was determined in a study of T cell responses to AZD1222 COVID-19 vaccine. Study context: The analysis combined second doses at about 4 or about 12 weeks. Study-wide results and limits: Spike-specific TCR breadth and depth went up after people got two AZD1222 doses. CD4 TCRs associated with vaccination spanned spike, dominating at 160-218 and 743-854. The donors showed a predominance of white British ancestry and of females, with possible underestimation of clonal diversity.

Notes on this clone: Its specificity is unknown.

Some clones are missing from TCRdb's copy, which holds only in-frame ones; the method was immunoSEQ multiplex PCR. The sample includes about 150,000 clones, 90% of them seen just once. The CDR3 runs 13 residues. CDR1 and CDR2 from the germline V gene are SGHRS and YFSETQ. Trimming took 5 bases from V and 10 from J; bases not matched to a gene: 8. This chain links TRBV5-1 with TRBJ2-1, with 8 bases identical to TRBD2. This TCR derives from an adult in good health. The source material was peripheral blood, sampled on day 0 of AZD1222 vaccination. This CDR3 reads CASRSASGWEQFF. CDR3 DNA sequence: TGCGCCAGCAGGTCCGCTAGCGGGTGGGAGCAGTTCTTC.